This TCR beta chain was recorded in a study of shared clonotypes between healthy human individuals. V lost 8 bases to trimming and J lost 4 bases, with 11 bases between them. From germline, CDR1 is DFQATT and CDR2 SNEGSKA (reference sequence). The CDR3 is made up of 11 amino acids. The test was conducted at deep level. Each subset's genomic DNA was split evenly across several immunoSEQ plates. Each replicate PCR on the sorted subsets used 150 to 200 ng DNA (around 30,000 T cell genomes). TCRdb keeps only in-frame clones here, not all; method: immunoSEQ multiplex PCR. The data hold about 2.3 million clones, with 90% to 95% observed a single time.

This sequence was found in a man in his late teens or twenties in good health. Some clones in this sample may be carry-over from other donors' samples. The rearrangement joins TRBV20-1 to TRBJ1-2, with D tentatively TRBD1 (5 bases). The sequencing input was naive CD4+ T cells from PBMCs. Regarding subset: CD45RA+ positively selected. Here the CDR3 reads CSHGGSYGYTF. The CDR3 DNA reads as TGCAGTCACGGGGGTTCCTATGGCTACACCTTC.